This TCR beta chain was sequenced during a study of T cell responses to AZD1222 COVID-19 vaccine. Germline CDR1 GTSNPN, CDR2 SVGIG (reference sequence). CDR3 length equals 15 residues. V shed 1 base and J 8 bases; nucleotides not matched to a gene: 7. Study conclusions and caveats: It was only six AZD1222 recipients who were seropositive at baseline. Spike-specific TCRs gained breadth and depth after people received two AZD1222 doses. Clonal diversity was possibly underestimated; the donors were predominantly white British and more often female.

Worth noting for this clone: Its antigen remains unidentified.

Produced via immunoSEQ multiplex PCR; TCRdb's table is partial and in-frame only. Of about 120,000 clones in the sample, approximately 90% were seen once. The specimen comprised peripheral blood, sampled on day 0 of AZD1222 vaccination. This clonotype originated in an adult in good health. The chain carries TRBV30 and TRBJ1-4; 10 bases are a match to TRBD1. The CDR3 protein is CAWSEGDRGREKLFF. As DNA, the CDR3 is TGTGCCTGGAGTGAGGGAGACAGGGGGCGAGAAAAACTGTTTTTT.